The rows below give T cell receptor beta chains drawn from one sample of a study of cytomegalovirus exposure and HLA in healthy donors. The protocol was immunoSEQ multiplex PCR, while the TCRdb copy is restricted to in-frame clones and leaves out a portion. The data contain 55,000 to 75,000 clones, around 74% of them singletons. Sequencing was carried out using PBMCs. All receptors derive from a human donor in good health. Each CDR3 is given with its conserved first and last residue. The D gene is left open where the match is weak. Not every row has a clone size; where given, it reads once, few, many or a size class.

CDR3aa: CASSSTGMGDTEAFF
CDR3nt: TGTGCCAGCAGCTCGACAGGGATGGGGGACACTGAAGCTTTCTTT
v_gene: TRBV7-2
abundance: .
d_gene: TRBD1
j_gene: TRBJ1-1

CDR3aa: CASSKRGGSSNYGYTF
CDR3nt: TGTGCCAGCAGCAAACGGGGGGGCAGCTCTAACTATGGCTACACCTTC
v_gene: TRBV7-8
abundance: few
d_gene: .
j_gene: TRBJ1-2

CDR3aa: CATSWDFGETQYF
CDR3nt: TGTGCCACCAGCTGGGACTTCGGGGAGACCCAGTACTTC
v_gene: TRBV15
abundance: .
d_gene: .
j_gene: TRBJ2-5

CDR3aa: CATKQGSSVSYNEQFF
CDR3nt: TGTGCCACCAAGCAGGGATCGAGCGTCTCCTACAATGAGCAGTTCTTC
v_gene: TRBV19
abundance: .
d_gene: .
j_gene: TRBJ2-1

CDR3aa: CASSDSEGASEQYF
CDR3nt: TGTGCCAGCAGTGACTCGGAGGGGGCCAGCGAGCAGTACTTC
v_gene: TRBV6-4
abundance: .
d_gene: .
j_gene: TRBJ2-7

CDR3aa: CAIRQGLADYEQYF
CDR3nt: TGTGCCATCAGACAGGGACTAGCGGATTACGAGCAGTACTTC
v_gene: TRBV10-3
abundance: .
d_gene: TRBD2
j_gene: TRBJ2-7

CDR3aa: CASSWRDGEAFF
CDR3nt: TGTGCCAGCAGTTGGAGGGATGGTGAAGCTTTCTTT
v_gene: TRBV2
abundance: .
d_gene: .
j_gene: TRBJ1-1

CDR3aa: CASSENSGARIQYF
CDR3nt: TGTGCCAGCAGTGAGAATTCAGGGGCCAGAATTCAGTACTTC
v_gene: TRBV6-1
abundance: .
d_gene: .
j_gene: TRBJ2-4

CDR3aa: CASKPDRKYTDTQYF
CDR3nt: TGTGCCAGTAAGCCGGACAGGAAATACACAGATACGCAGTATTTT
v_gene: TRBV19
abundance: .
d_gene: TRBD1
j_gene: TRBJ2-3

CDR3aa: CAWSRGAPSSYNEQFF
CDR3nt: TGTGCCTGGAGCCGTGGAGCGCCTAGCTCCTACAATGAGCAGTTCTTC
v_gene: TRBV30
abundance: few
d_gene: .
j_gene: TRBJ2-1

CDR3aa: CATQIGGRANYGYTF
CDR3nt: TGTGCCACCCAAATCGGGGGACGGGCGAACTATGGCTACACCTTC
v_gene: TRBV6-5
abundance: few
d_gene: .
j_gene: TRBJ1-2

CDR3aa: CASSEEVLNTIYF
CDR3nt: TGCGCCAGCAGCGAAGAGGTATTAAACACCATATATTTT
v_gene: TRBV10-2
abundance: .
d_gene: .
j_gene: TRBJ1-3

CDR3aa: CASSLDLSGLEIF
CDR3nt: TGTGCCAGCAGCTTAGACCTCAGTGGCCTTGAAATCTTT
v_gene: TRBV11-2
abundance: .
d_gene: .
j_gene: TRBJ1-1

CDR3aa: CASSFSPGGINEQFF
CDR3nt: TGTGCCAGCAGCTTCTCTCCGGGAGGGATCAATGAGCAGTTCTTC
v_gene: TRBV7-3
abundance: .
d_gene: TRBD2
j_gene: TRBJ2-1

CDR3aa: CASSSQSSYNSPLHF
CDR3nt: TGTGCCAGCAGCTCACAGAGCTCCTATAATTCACCCCTCCACTTT
v_gene: TRBV5-4
abundance: .
d_gene: .
j_gene: TRBJ1-6

CDR3aa: CASSQDREEAFF
CDR3nt: TGCGCCAGCAGCCAAGATAGAGAGGAAGCTTTCTTT
v_gene: TRBV4-1
abundance: .
d_gene: .
j_gene: TRBJ1-1

CDR3aa: CASSLFGLAGDDEGDTQYF
CDR3nt: TGTGCCAGCAGCCTCTTTGGACTAGCGGGAGATGATGAGGGAGATACGCAGTATTTT
v_gene: TRBV7-3
abundance: .
d_gene: TRBD2
j_gene: TRBJ2-3